One sample yielded the 10 T cell receptor beta chains listed below, sequenced in a study of T cells after yellow fever vaccination. A single record per CDR3 protein comes from TCRdb applying MiXCR to the 5' RACE reads. The data hold 550,000 to 750,000 distinct CDR3 sequences, with roughly 14% observed a single time. The source material was PBMCs, sampled on the day of the yellow fever booster vaccination. These receptors all come from a young man who received the YFV17D yellow fever vaccine.

The chain links TRBV6-2 or TRBV6-3 to TRBJ2-1; no clear D. Trimming left V 5 bases short and J 0 bases short, with 5 bases between. Germline CDR1 and CDR2: MNHEY and SVGEGT. This CDR3 contains 13 residues. This chain's CDR3 is CASSKFSYNEQFF. The CDR3 region has the DNA TGTGCCAGCAGTAAGTTCTCCTACAATGAGCAGTTCTTC.

This clonotype appeared a few times. The V gene is TRBV9, the J gene TRBJ2-7, with 7 positions matching TRBD1. The CDR3 totals 14 residues. Trimming removed 3 bases from V and 6 bases from J; junction bases left unmatched: 9. The germline V gene encodes CDR1 SGDLS and CDR2 YYNGEE. The CDR3 DNA is TGTGCCAGCAGCGCCCGGACAGGAGGCGGCGAGCAGTACTTC. Translating it yields CASSARTGGGEQYF. Looking up the rest from reference TRBV9 and TRBJ2-7 gives the full variable domain: DSGVTQTPKHLITATGQRVTLRCSPRSGDLSVYWYQQSLDQGLQFLIQYYNGEERAKGNILERFSAQQFPDLHSELNLSSLELGDSALYFCASSARTGGGEQYFGPGTRLTVT.

This clonotype has a count of ten or more. The rearrangement joins TRBV20-1 to TRBJ2-1, with 8 bases matching TRBD2. The V gene end was trimmed by 5 bases and the J gene end by 0 bases; junction bases not matched to a gene: 18. The CDR3 has 19 amino acids. Germline V gene data show CDR1 as DFQATT and CDR2 as SNEGSKA (reference sequence). CDR3 in DNA: TGCAGTGCTGGTGGACTAGCTTTTTCGTCGAGCCGCTCCTACAATGAGCAGTTCTTC. It yields the protein CSAGGLAFSSSRSYNEQFF.

This clonotype was counted a few times. This chain joins TRBV5-1 and TRBJ2-2; possibly TRBD1 or TRBD2 for D (5 bases each). The CDR3 extends over 15 amino acids. V gave up 2 bases and J gave up 3 bases, with 11 bases separating them. Germline V gene lookup returns CDR1 SGHRS and CDR2 YFSETQ. CDR3 amino acids: CASSLRGVDTGELFF. CDR3 DNA sequence: TGCGCCAGCAGCTTACGGGGCGTCGACACCGGGGAGCTGTTTTTT.

This clonotype was seen more than once but under ten times. This chain uses TRBV30 with TRBJ1-1; D perhaps matches TRBD1 (5 bases). The V gene's germline CDR1 is GTSNPN and CDR2 SVGIG (reference sequence). Trimming shortened V by 2 bases and J by 4 bases, and 14 bases separated the two germline ends. The CDR3 sequence is 14 residues long. CDR3 amino acids: CAWSYRSPSTEAFF. CDR3 sequence (DNA): TGTGCCTGGAGTTACAGGAGCCCTTCCACTGAAGCTTTCTTT. Using reference TRBV30 and TRBJ1-1 for the parts outside the CDR3, the full variable domain is SQTIHQWPATLVQPVGSPLSLECTVEGTSNPNLYWYRQAAGRGLQLLFYSVGIGQISSEVPQNLSASRPQDRQFILSSKKLLLSDSGFYLCAWSYRSPSTEAFFGQGTRLTVV.

This clonotype showed up just a few times. The gene calls are TRBV20-1 and TRBJ2-3, with D maybe TRBD2 (5 bases). Trimming took off 4 bases at V and 2 bases at J, with 13 bases between the two ends. The germline CDR1 and CDR2 sequences are DFQATT and SNEGSKA (reference sequence). The CDR3 is made up of 14 amino acids. The CDR3 bases are TGCAGTGCTACCCGAGGGCCCCCCACAGATACGCAGTATTTT. Its protein product is CSATRGPPTDTQYF.

This sequence joins TRBV18 and TRBJ2-7, with 9 bases identical to TRBD1. Germline V gives CDR1 KGHSH, CDR2 LQKENI. The CDR3 has 18 residues. V shed 1 base, J shed 1 base, and the junction held 11 bases outside the gene matches. CDR3 region: CASSPLIQQGAGSYEQYF. The CDR3 DNA reads TGTGCCAGCTCACCACTTATTCAACAGGGGGCAGGTTCCTACGAGCAGTACTTC.

This clonotype was counted only a few times. This rearrangement joins TRBV4-3 to TRBJ2-1, with a possible D match to TRBD2 (5 bases). The germline CDR1 and CDR2 sequences are LGHNA and YSLEER. This CDR3 has 16 residues. V was cut by 2 bases and J by 2 bases, with 13 bases left in between. The chain's CDR3 is CASSQTLGQAYNEQFF. CDR3 coding DNA: TGCGCCAGCAGCCAAACACTAGGGCAGGCCTACAATGAGCAGTTCTTC.

The chain uses TRBV5-1 and TRBJ2-5, with D perhaps matching TRBD1 or TRBD2 (5 bases each). The germline V gene has CDR1 SGHRS and CDR2 YFSETQ. Between the trimmed V and J ends, which lost 3 bases and 3 bases, there was a span of 9 bases. The CDR3 contains 13 residues. CDR3 in DNA: TGCGCCAGCAGCTGGGAGACAGAAGAGACCCAGTACTTC. Its protein product is CASSWETEETQYF.

This clonotype appeared a few times. This chain uses TRBV6-2 or TRBV6-3 with TRBJ2-3; D unresolved. The CDR3 contains 13 residues. V was clipped by 4 bases and J by 5 bases, with 10 bases between them. Per germline, CDR1 MNHEY and CDR2 SVGEGT. The DNA of the CDR3 is TGTGCCAGCAGTTCCTATCCGGGAGATACGCAGTATTTT. This sequence encodes CASSSYPGDTQYF.